This T cell receptor beta chain was captured in a study of blood T cell repertoires in COVID-19. V was pared by 2 bases and J by 6 bases, with 11 bases between. The CDR3 consists of 14 residues. Germline V gene data show CDR1 as LGHNA and CDR2 as YSLEER. Source study methods: Reference gene primer amplification yielded estimated nucleated cell counts. Produced via immunoSEQ multiplex PCR; TCRdb's table is partial and in-frame only. V, J and clone size are those of that table, while D and trimming were read from the DNA. The data show about 200,000 clones, roughly 85% seen once. Ages ranged from roughly 18 to 100 years, with residence in approximately 25 US areas.

The receptor was derived from a man aged 40-49 years who had recovered from COVID-19. The sequencing input was PBMCs or T cells enriched from blood (not recorded which). The rearrangement uses TRBV4-3 and TRBJ2-4; possibly TRBD2 for D (5 bases). CDR3 residues: CASSQNEEVNIQYF. The CDR3 coding sequence is TGCGCCAGCAGCCAAAATGAGGAGGTAAACATTCAGTACTTC.